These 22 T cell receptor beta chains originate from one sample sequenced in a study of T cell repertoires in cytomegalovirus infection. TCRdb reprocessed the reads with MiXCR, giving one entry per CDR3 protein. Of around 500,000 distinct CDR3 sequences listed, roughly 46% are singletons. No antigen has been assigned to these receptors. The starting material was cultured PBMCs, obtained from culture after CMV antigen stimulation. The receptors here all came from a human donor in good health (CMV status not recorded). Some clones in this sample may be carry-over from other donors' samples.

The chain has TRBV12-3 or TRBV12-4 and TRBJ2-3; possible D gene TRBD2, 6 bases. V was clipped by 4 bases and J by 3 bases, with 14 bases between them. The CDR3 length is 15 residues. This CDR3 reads CASSSRLEGTDTQYF. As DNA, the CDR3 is TGTGCCAGCAGTTCCCGCTTGGAGGGGACAGATACGCAGTATTTT.

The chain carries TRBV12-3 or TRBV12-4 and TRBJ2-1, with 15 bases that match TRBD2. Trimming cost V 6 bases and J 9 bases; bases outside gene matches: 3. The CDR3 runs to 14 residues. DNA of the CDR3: TGTGCCAGCAGCTGGACTAGCGGGAGGGTTGAGCAGTTCTTC. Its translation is CASSWTSGRVEQFF.

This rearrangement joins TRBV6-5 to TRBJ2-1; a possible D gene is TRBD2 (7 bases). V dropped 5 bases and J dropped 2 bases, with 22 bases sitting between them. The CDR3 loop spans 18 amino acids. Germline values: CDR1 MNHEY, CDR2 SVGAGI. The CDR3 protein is CASSPPIGGGGTYNEQFF. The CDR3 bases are TGTGCCAGCAGTCCCCCCATTGGGGGAGGGGGAACCTACAATGAGCAGTTCTTC.

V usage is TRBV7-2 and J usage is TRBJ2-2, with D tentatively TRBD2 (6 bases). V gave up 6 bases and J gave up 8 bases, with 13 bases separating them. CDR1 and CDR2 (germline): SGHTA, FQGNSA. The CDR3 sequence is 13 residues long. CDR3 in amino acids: CASRSTSSGELFF. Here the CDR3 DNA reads TGTGCCAGCAGAAGTACTAGCTCGGGGGAGCTGTTTTTT.

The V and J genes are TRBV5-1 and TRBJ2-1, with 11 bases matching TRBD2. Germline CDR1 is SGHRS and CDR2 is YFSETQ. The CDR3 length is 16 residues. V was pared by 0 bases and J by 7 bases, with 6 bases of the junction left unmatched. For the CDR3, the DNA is TGCGCCAGCAGCTTGGATATAGCGGGGGGGCTAAATGAGCAGTTCTTC. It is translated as CASSLDIAGGLNEQFF.

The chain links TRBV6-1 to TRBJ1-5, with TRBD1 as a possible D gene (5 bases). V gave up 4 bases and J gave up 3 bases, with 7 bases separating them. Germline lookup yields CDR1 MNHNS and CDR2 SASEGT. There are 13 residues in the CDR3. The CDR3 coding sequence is TGTGCCAGCAGTGGGACACCCAATCAGCCCCAGCATTTT. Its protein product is CASSGTPNQPQHF.

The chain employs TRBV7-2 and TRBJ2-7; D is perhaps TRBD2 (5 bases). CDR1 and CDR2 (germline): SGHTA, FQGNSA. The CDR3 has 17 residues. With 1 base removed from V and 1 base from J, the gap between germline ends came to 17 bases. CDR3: CASSLGPSVGSSYEQYF. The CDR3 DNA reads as TGTGCCAGCAGCTTAGGGCCCAGCGTAGGGAGTTCCTACGAGCAGTACTTC.

The CDR3 loop is CASSQSNEQFF. The CDR3, as DNA: TGTGCCAGCAGCCAATCCAATGAGCAGTTCTTC. The gene calls are TRBV4-2 and TRBJ2-1; D not certain. The CDR3 contains 11 residues. CDR1 is LGHNA and CDR2 is YNFKEQ in the germline V gene. Trimming stripped 2 bases from V and 6 bases from J, with 2 bases between.

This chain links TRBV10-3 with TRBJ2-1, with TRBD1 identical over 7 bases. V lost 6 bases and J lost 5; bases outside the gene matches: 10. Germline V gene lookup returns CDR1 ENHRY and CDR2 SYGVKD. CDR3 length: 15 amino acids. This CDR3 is CAISGQVLGNNEQFF. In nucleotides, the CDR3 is TGTGCCATCAGCGGACAGGTATTGGGGAACAATGAGCAGTTCTTC.

The CDR3 protein is CASSLLGLAYEQYF. In nucleotides, the CDR3 is TGTGCCAGCAGCTTATTGGGACTTGCCTACGAGCAGTACTTC. The chain links TRBV11-2 to TRBJ2-7; TRBD2 might be the D (6 bases). The V end lost 2 bases, the J end lost 2 bases, and 10 bases lay between the germline ends. The length of the CDR3 is 14 residues. Germline V gene lookup returns CDR1 SGHAT and CDR2 FQNNGV.

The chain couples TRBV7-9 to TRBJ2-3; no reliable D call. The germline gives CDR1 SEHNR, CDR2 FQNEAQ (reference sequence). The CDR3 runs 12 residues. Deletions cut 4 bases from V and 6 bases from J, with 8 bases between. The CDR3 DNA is TGTGCCAGCAGCTCCGCCTGGGATACGCAGTATTTT. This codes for CASSSAWDTQYF.

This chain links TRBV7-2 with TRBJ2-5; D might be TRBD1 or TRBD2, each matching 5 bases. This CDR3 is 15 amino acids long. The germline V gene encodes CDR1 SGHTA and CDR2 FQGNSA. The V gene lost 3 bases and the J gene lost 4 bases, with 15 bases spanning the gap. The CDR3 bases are TGTGCCAGCAGCTTGTTAGGGGCCGAGGGAGAGACCCAGTACTTC. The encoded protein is CASSLLGAEGETQYF.

CDR3 sequence: CASSFRKNTGELFF. The DNA for the CDR3 is TGTGCCAGTAGTTTTCGAAAGAACACCGGGGAGCTGTTTTTT. This sequence joins TRBV19 and TRBJ2-2, with no clear D. Trimming left V 5 bases short and J 1 base short, with 8 bases between. There are 14 residues in the CDR3. Germline values: CDR1 LNHDA, CDR2 SQIVND (reference sequence).

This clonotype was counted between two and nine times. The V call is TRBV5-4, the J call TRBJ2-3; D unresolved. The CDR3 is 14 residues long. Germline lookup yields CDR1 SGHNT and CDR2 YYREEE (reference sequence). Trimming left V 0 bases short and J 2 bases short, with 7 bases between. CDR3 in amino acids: CASSLEVHTDTQYF. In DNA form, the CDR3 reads TGTGCCAGCAGCTTGGAGGTCCACACAGATACGCAGTATTTT.

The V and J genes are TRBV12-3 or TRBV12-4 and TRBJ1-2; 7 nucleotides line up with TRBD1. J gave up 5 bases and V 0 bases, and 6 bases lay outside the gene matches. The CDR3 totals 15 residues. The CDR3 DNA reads TGTGCCAGCAGTTTAGCGGAGGGACAGACGTATGGCTACACCTTC. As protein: CASSLAEGQTYGYTF.

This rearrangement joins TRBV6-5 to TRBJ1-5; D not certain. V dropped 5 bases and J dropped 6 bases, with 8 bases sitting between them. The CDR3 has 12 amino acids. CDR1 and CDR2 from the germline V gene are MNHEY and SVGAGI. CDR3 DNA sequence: TGTGCCAGCAGTGGCCAAGGTCAGCCCCAGCATTTT. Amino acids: CASSGQGQPQHF.

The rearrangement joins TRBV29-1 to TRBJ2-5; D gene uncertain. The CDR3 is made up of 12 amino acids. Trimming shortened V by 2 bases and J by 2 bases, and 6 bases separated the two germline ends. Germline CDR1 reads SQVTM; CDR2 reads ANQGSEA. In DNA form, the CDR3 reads TGCAGCGTTGAACCGTCGCAAGAGACCCAGTACTTC. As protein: CSVEPSQETQYF.

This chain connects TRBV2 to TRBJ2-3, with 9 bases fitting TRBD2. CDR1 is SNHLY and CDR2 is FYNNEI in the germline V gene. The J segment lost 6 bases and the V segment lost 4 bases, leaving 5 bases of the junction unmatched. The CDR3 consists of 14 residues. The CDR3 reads CASSGGGASDTQYF. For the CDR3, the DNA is TGTGCCAGCAGTGGCGGGGGGGCCTCGGATACGCAGTATTTT.

The CDR3 DNA is TGTGCCATCAGTGAGTCGGGTCAGGACACTGAAGCTTTCTTT. Translation gives CAISESGQDTEAFF. V usage is TRBV10-3 and J usage is TRBJ1-1; D uncertain. The ends were cut back, 0 bases at V and 3 bases at J, with 8 bases in the middle. Germline V gives CDR1 ENHRY, CDR2 SYGVKD. This CDR3 has 14 amino acids.

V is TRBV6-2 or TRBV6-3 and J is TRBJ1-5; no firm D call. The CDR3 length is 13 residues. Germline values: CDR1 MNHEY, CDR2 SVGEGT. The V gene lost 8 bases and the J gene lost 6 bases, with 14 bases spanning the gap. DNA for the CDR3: TGTGCCAGCGGACTAAGGGTGGCTCAGCCCCAGCATTTT. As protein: CASGLRVAQPQHF.

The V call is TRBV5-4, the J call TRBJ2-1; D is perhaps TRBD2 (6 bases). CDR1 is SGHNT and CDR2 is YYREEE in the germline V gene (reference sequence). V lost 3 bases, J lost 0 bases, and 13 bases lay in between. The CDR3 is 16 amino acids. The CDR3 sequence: CASSSGDGSSYNEQFF. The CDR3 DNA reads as TGTGCCAGCAGCTCGGGGGACGGTAGCTCCTACAATGAGCAGTTCTTC.

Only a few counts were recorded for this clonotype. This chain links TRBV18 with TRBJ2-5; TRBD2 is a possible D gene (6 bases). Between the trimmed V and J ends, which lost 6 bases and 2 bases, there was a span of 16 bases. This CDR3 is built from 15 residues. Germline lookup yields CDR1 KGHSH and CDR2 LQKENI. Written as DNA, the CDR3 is TGTGCCAGCTCTCCTAATGAGGGAGGACAAGAGACCCAGTACTTC. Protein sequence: CASSPNEGGQETQYF.